The 18 T cell receptor beta chains below all came from one sample that was sequenced in a study of T cell repertoires in cytomegalovirus infection. TCRdb reprocessed the reads with MiXCR, giving one entry per CDR3 protein. This table holds a few hundred thousand distinct CDR3 sequences, about an eighth found once. Sequencing used PBMCs. The receptors were sampled from a human donor in good health (CMV status not recorded). Some clones in this sample may be carry-over from other donors' samples.

This clonotype was seen ten or more times. The chain employs TRBV6-1 and TRBJ2-1; possibly TRBD1 for D (5 bases). The V gene lost 1 base and the J gene lost 2 bases, with 9 bases spanning the gap. The CDR3 loop spans 15 amino acids. CDR1 MNHNS and CDR2 SASEGT come from the germline V gene. The CDR3 sequence: CASSEGGRTYNEQFF. CDR3 in DNA: TGTGCCAGCAGTGAAGGGGGCCGTACCTACAATGAGCAGTTCTTC.

This clonotype was detected ten times or more. The chain couples TRBV7-9 to TRBJ1-1; D is unclear. The CDR3 has 17 residues. The V gene's germline CDR1 is SEHNR and CDR2 FQNEAQ (reference sequence). The V end lost 2 bases, the J end lost 1 base, and 17 bases lay between the germline ends. The CDR3 protein is CASSLNREPRPNTEAFF. Written as DNA, the CDR3 is TGTGCCAGCAGCTTAAATCGGGAACCACGTCCGAACACTGAAGCTTTCTTT.

This clonotype was picked up many times. One junction end disagrees with the germline gene, perhaps due to a read error. The J gene is TRBJ1-5, the V gene TRBV28; the match to TRBD1 covers 7 bases. This CDR3 is built from 16 residues. In germline, CDR1 is MDHEN, CDR2 SYDVKM. The CDR3 here is CASSYPTGYSSQPQHF. DNA of the CDR3: TGTGCCAGCAGTTATCCGACAGGGTATAGCAGTCAGCCCCAGCATTTT. Full variable domain (missing parts from reference TRBV28 and TRBJ1-5): DVKVTQSSRYLVKRTGEKVFLECVQDMDHENMFWYRQDPGLGLRLIYFSYDVKMKEKGDIPEGYSVSREKKERFSLILESASTNQTSMYLCASSYPTGYSSQPQHFGDGTRLSIL.

This clonotype came up many times. This rearrangement joins TRBV6-1 to TRBJ2-7; 12 bases agree with TRBD1. The length of the CDR3 is 13 residues. V shed 8 bases, J shed 6 bases, and the junction held 5 bases outside the gene matches. CDR1 and CDR2 from the germline V gene are MNHNS and SASEGT. CDR3: CASSRDRGLEQYF. As DNA, the CDR3 is TGTGCCAGCTCAAGGGACAGGGGGCTCGAGCAGTACTTC.

This clonotype has a count of ten or more. In DNA form, the CDR3 reads TGTGCCAGCAGACCCCACAGCACAGATACGCAGTATTTT. Translation gives CASRPHSTDTQYF. J is TRBJ2-3 and V is TRBV11-2; no definite D call. The CDR3 sequence is 13 residues long. V lost 6 bases, J lost 0 bases, and 7 bases lay in between. The germline CDR1 and CDR2 sequences are SGHAT and FQNNGV.

This chain joins TRBV2 and TRBJ2-5; D gene unclear. The V gene's germline CDR1 is SNHLY and CDR2 FYNNEI. The length of the CDR3 is 15 residues. Trimming removed 1 base from V and 7 bases from J, with 16 bases in between. The CDR3 sequence: CASSEDTKVMGTQYF. The CDR3 DNA is TGTGCCAGCAGTGAAGACACAAAGGTTATGGGGACCCAGTACTTC.

V is TRBV27 and J is TRBJ2-4, with TRBD2 as a possible D gene (5 bases). V lost 5 bases and J 14 bases, leaving 22 bases between the germline ends. The CDR3 sequence is 14 residues long. CDR1 is MNHEY and CDR2 is SMNVEV in the germline V gene (reference sequence). The DNA of the CDR3 is TGTGCCAGCAGTCCTAGAGGAATCGGGGAGCGGAAGTACTTC. This encodes CASSPRGIGERKYF.

This clonotype has ten or more counts. This chain connects TRBV7-9 to TRBJ1-1, with no clear D. Germline V CDR1 and CDR2: SEHNR, FQNEAQ (reference sequence). Trimming pared 3 bases from V and 5 bases from J, leaving 10 bases between. This CDR3 is built from 13 residues. The chain's CDR3 is CASSFRERTEAFF. Written as DNA, the CDR3 is TGTGCCAGCAGCTTTAGGGAACGGACTGAAGCTTTCTTT.

The genes are TRBV20-1 and TRBJ2-7; perhaps D is TRBD1 or TRBD2 (5 bases each). The CDR3 length is 14 residues. The germline V gene encodes CDR1 DFQATT and CDR2 SNEGSKA (reference sequence). V was pared by 4 bases and J by 7 bases, with 20 bases between. CDR3 region: CSAKSHGASGEQYF. CDR3 DNA sequence: TGCAGTGCTAAATCGCACGGGGCTTCAGGGGAGCAGTACTTC.

CDR3 DNA: TGTGCCAGCAGCCATTATGCGGGGGCAACAGATACGCAGTATTTT. Translating gives CASSHYAGATDTQYF. The chain joins TRBV6-5 to TRBJ2-3, with D possibly TRBD2 on 7 matching bases. The CDR3 covers 15 residues. Germline V gene data show CDR1 as MNHEY and CDR2 as SVGAGI. Trimming pared 6 bases from V and 3 bases from J, leaving 16 bases between.

This sequence joins TRBV25-1 and TRBJ2-7; TRBD1 matches at 7 bases. Unmatched junction bases numbered 20, after V lost 1 base and J lost 8 bases. CDR3 length: 18 residues. The germline gives CDR1 MGHDK, CDR2 SYGVNS. CDR3 sequence (DNA): TGTGCCAGCAGTGAATGGTCGACAGGACAGGCGATGGACGATCAGCAGTACTTC. This encodes CASSEWSTGQAMDDQQYF.

The chain has TRBV20-1 and TRBJ2-5; no definite D call. CDR1 and CDR2 from the germline V gene are DFQATT and SNEGSKA (reference sequence). Trimming removed 6 bases at V and 4 bases at J, with 12 bases between. This CDR3 has 12 amino acids. CDR3 sequence: CSANEGIETQYF. As DNA, the CDR3 is TGCAGTGCCAACGAAGGGATAGAGACCCAGTACTTC.

This clonotype was seen a few times. As DNA, the CDR3 is TGTGCCAGCAGTATTTTCCCGTGGCAGGGATCCTACGAGCAGTACTTC. Its translation: CASSIFPWQGSYEQYF. The rearrangement links TRBV28 to TRBJ2-7, with D perhaps TRBD1 (5 bases). The germline CDR1 and CDR2 sequences are MDHEN and SYDVKM. The CDR3 loop spans 16 amino acids. Deletions cut 5 bases from V and 1 base from J, with 18 bases between.

The chain uses TRBV18 and TRBJ2-3; no reliable D call. V was shortened by 6 bases and J by 6 bases, with 13 bases between the two germline ends. Looked up from germline, CDR1 is KGHSH and CDR2 is LQKENI. The CDR3 totals 13 residues. Here the CDR3 reads CASSALPRDTQYF. The CDR3 DNA sequence: TGTGCCAGCTCTGCCCTCCCGAGGGATACGCAGTATTTT.

Many counts were recorded for this clonotype. The chain uses TRBV7-6 and TRBJ2-2; 7 nucleotides line up with TRBD2. The CDR3 loop spans 16 amino acids. Germline V gene lookup returns CDR1 SGHVS and CDR2 FNYEAQ. V lost 5 bases and J lost 0; bases outside the gene matches: 6. CDR3 residues: CASSEVGGSNTGELFF. In nucleotides, the CDR3 is TGTGCCAGCAGCGAAGTCGGGGGGTCGAACACCGGGGAGCTGTTTTTT.

As regards this clonotype: One end of the junction varies from germline; a read error may be responsible. The chain has TRBV27 and TRBJ2-1; TRBD2 aligns across 7 bases. Germline CDR1 is MNHEY and CDR2 is SMNVEV (reference sequence). This CDR3 has 15 amino acids. The CDR3 DNA reads as TGTGCCAGCACCAACCTGGGACTATCCTCCAATGAGCAGTTCTTC. It is translated as CASTNLGLSSNEQFF.

The chain links TRBV6-1 to TRBJ1-5; D possibly corresponds to TRBD1 (5 bases). The V end lost 6 bases, the J end lost 1 base, and 13 bases lay between the germline ends. The V gene's germline CDR1 is MNHNS and CDR2 SASEGT. The CDR3 runs 15 residues. The CDR3 loop is CASRPRQLSNQPQHF. The CDR3, as DNA: TGTGCCAGCAGACCCAGACAGCTGAGCAATCAGCCCCAGCATTTT.

The rearrangement links TRBV20-1 to TRBJ2-3; D might be TRBD1 (7 bases). V was pared by 3 bases and J by 1 base, with 14 bases between. CDR1 and CDR2 from the germline V gene are DFQATT and SNEGSKA (reference sequence). The CDR3 totals 15 residues. CDR3: CSASRQGGGTDTQYF. The CDR3 DNA reads TGCAGTGCTAGCCGACAGGGAGGAGGCACAGATACGCAGTATTTT.